A selection of T cell receptor beta chains follows, all from one sample in a study of vaccination effects on CD4 cells after COVID-19. Antigens for these TCRs are unknown. Profiling relied on immunoSEQ multiplex PCR, and the TCRdb table lists in-frame clones only, not all of them. Of around 40,000 clones in the sample, around 72% were seen once. Sample: CD4+ T cells from PBMCs cultured with a peptide pool, taken before COVID-19 vaccination. The receptors originated from a human donor who had a prior SARS-CoV-2 infection. Both conserved end residues are part of each CDR3. Fields, in order: D gene, J gene, clone size, V gene, CDR3 DNA, CDR3 protein. The D gene is left open where the match is weak. Clone size is given for some rows only: seen once, a few or many times, or a class if the clone is expanded.

D: TRBD1; J: TRBJ1-1; size: .; V: TRBV27; DNA: TGTGCCAGCAGTTTACCGTCAGGGGGCGGCACTGAAGCTTTCTTT; CDR3: CASSLPSGGGTEAFF
D: .; J: TRBJ1-2; size: .; V: TRBV7-9; DNA: TGTGCCAGCAGCTTTATTGGAGGGCACTATGGCTACACCTTC; CDR3: CASSFIGGHYGYTF
D: .; J: TRBJ2-1; size: few; V: TRBV11-3; DNA: TGTGCCAGCAGCCTCCGGACCATCGACTCCTACAATGAGCAGTTCTTC; CDR3: CASSLRTIDSYNEQFF
D: TRBD1; J: TRBJ2-7; size: .; V: TRBV27; DNA: TGTGCCAGCAGTTTATCGGGACAGAGCTACGAGCAGTACTTC; CDR3: CASSLSGQSYEQYF
D: .; J: TRBJ1-4; size: .; V: TRBV2; DNA: TGTGCCAGCAGTGTCAGGGCCACTAATGAAAAACTGTTTTTT; CDR3: CASSVRATNEKLFF
D: .; J: TRBJ1-4; size: .; V: TRBV7-2; DNA: TGTGCCAGCAGCTTAATACGGCAGACTTTAGGTGAAAAACTGTTTTTT; CDR3: CASSLIRQTLGEKLFF
D: .; J: TRBJ2-3; size: .; V: TRBV11-2; DNA: TGTGCCAGCAGCTTAGAGTTGCACGCCACAGATACGCAGTATTTT; CDR3: CASSLELHATDTQYF
D: TRBD2; J: TRBJ2-3; size: .; V: TRBV5-3; DNA: TGTGCCAGAAGCTTGCAACTAGCGGACACAGATACGCAGTATTTT; CDR3: CARSLQLADTDTQYF
D: TRBD2; J: TRBJ2-3; size: .; V: TRBV5-8; DNA: TGTGCCAGCAGCACTCTAGCGGGAATAGATACGCAGTATTTT; CDR3: CASSTLAGIDTQYF
D: TRBD1; J: TRBJ1-2; size: few; V: TRBV4-2; DNA: TGTGCCAGCAGCCAAGACGCTGGACAGGGACGAAGCTACACCTTC; CDR3: CASSQDAGQGRSYTF
D: .; J: TRBJ1-1; size: .; V: TRBV2; DNA: TGTGCCAGCAGTGAAAACAGAAACACTGAAGCTTTCTTT; CDR3: CASSENRNTEAFF
D: .; J: TRBJ1-4; size: .; V: TRBV7-9; DNA: TGTGCCAGCAGCCCGTTACAAGACTATGCAACTAATGAAAAACTGTTTTTT; CDR3: CASSPLQDYATNEKLFF
D: .; J: TRBJ1-5; size: .; V: TRBV2; DNA: TGTGCCAGCAGTGAAGAGACGGTTCAGCCCCAGCATTTT; CDR3: CASSEETVQPQHF
D: .; J: TRBJ2-3; size: .; V: TRBV18; DNA: TGTGCCAGCTCACCGCGTACGAACACAGATACGCAGTATTTT; CDR3: CASSPRTNTDTQYF
D: .; J: TRBJ1-2; size: .; V: TRBV21-1; DNA: TGTGCCAGCAGCGCGGAAGGGGGCTCCTATGGCTACACCTTC; CDR3: CASSAEGGSYGYTF
D: TRBD2; J: TRBJ2-3; size: .; V: TRBV5-5; DNA: TGTGCCAGCAGCTTGGGGGGACTAGCGGGTGGGCGCGCAGATACGCAGTATTTT; CDR3: CASSLGGLAGGRADTQYF
D: .; J: TRBJ2-2; size: few; V: TRBV19; DNA: TGTGCCACCTCGGCGCTGGCCGGGCTGAACACCGGGGAGCTGTTTTTT; CDR3: CATSALAGLNTGELFF
D: TRBD1; J: TRBJ1-1; size: medium-sized; V: TRBV18; DNA: TGTGCCAGCTCGCCGGGACAGGGGTTCATAACTGAAGCTTTCTTT; CDR3: CASSPGQGFITEAFF
D: TRBD2; J: TRBJ2-5; size: .; V: TRBV9; DNA: TGTGCCAGCAGCGTAGCTAAGGGAGGGCGAGAGACCCAGTACTTC; CDR3: CASSVAKGGRETQYF
D: TRBD1; J: TRBJ2-5; size: .; V: TRBV9; DNA: TGTGCCAGCAGCGTGGGACAGGGAGCTTGGACCCAGTACTTC; CDR3: CASSVGQGAWTQYF
D: .; J: TRBJ2-5; size: .; V: TRBV7-9; DNA: TGTGCCAGCAGCTTCCTCCGAGGACCTGAAGAGACCCAGTACTTC; CDR3: CASSFLRGPEETQYF
D: .; J: TRBJ1-2; size: .; V: TRBV7-2; DNA: TGTGCCAGCAGCCCCAATTTAGGAATCCATGGCTACACCTTC; CDR3: CASSPNLGIHGYTF
D: .; J: TRBJ1-2; size: once; V: TRBV30; DNA: TGTGCCTGGAGAACAGGAGTATCTAACTATGGCTACACCTTC; CDR3: CAWRTGVSNYGYTF
D: .; J: TRBJ2-1; size: .; V: TRBV11-3; DNA: TGTGCCAGCAGCTTCGGACGGGAGAGTTCTCACAATGAGCAGTTCTTC; CDR3: CASSFGRESSHNEQFF
D: .; J: TRBJ1-5; size: .; V: TRBV27; DNA: TGTGCCAGCAGGAACCTTCGGGGTGATCAGCCCCAGCATTTT; CDR3: CASRNLRGDQPQHF